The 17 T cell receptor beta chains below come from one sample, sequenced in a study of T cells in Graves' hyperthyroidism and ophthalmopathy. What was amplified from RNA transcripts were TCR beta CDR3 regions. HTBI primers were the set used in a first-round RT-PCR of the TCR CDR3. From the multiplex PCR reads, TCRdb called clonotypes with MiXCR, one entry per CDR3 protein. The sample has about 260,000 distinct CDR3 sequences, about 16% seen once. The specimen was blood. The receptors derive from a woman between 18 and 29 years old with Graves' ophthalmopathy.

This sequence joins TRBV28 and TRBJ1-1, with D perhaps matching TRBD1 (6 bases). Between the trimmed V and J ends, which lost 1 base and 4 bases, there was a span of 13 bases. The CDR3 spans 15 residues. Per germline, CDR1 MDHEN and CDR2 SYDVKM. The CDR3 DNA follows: TGTGCCAGCAGTTTATCGGGGGGCGCGAGCACTGAAGCTTTCTTT. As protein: CASSLSGGASTEAFF.

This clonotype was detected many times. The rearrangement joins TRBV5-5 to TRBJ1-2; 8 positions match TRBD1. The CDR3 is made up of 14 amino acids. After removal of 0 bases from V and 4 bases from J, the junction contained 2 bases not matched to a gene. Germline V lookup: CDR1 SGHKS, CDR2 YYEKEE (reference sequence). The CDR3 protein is CASSLVDRAYGYTF. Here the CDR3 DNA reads TGTGCCAGCAGCTTGGTGGACAGGGCCTATGGCTACACCTTC.

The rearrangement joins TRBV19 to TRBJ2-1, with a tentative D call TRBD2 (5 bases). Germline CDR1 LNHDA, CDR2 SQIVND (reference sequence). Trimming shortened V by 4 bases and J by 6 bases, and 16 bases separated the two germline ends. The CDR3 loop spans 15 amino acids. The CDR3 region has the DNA TGTGCCAGTAGTACAAGAGAAGGACGGGGCAATGAGCAGTTCTTC. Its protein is CASSTREGRGNEQFF.

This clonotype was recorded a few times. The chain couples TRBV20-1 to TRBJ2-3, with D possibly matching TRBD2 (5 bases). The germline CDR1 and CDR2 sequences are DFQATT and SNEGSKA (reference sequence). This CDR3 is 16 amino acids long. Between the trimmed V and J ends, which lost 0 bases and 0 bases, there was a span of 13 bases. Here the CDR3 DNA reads TGCAGTGCTAGAGATGGAGGATCAACTAGCACAGATACGCAGTATTTT. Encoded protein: CSARDGGSTSTDTQYF.

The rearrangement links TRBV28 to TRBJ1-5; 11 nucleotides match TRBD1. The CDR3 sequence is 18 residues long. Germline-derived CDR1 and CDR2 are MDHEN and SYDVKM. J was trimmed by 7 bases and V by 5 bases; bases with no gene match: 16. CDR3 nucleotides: TGTGCCAGCAGTATTAGTCCCGGGACAGGGGGAAGTCGGCAGCCCCAGCATTTT. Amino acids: CASSISPGTGGSRQPQHF.

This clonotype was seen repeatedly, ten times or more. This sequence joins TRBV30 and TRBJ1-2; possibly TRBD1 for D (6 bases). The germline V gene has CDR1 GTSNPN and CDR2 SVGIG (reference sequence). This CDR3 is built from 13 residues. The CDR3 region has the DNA TGTGCATATGATGCCGGGACACTTTATGGCTACACCTTC. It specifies CAYDAGTLYGYTF.

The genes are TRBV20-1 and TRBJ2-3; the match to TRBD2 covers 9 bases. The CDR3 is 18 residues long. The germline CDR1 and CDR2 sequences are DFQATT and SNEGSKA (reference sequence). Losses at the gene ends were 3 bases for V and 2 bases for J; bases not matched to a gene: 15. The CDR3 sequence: CSARGGLAHRGVTDTQYF. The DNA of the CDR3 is TGCAGTGCTAGGGGGGGACTAGCCCACCGGGGGGTCACAGATACGCAGTATTTT.

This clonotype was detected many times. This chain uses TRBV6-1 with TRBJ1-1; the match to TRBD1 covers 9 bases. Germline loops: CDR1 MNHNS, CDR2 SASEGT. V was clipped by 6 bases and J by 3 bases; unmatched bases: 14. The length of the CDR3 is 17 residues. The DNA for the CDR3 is TGTGCCAGCAGAGTGGACAGGGGTTATAGTCAGGACACTGAAGCTTTCTTT. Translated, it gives CASRVDRGYSQDTEAFF.

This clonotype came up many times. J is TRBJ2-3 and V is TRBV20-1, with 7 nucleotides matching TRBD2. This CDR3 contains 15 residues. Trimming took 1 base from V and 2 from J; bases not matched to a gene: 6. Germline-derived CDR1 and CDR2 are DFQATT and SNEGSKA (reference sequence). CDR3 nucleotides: TGCAGTGCTAGAGGGGGAGCGGGGCTCACAGATACGCAGTATTTT. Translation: CSARGGAGLTDTQYF.

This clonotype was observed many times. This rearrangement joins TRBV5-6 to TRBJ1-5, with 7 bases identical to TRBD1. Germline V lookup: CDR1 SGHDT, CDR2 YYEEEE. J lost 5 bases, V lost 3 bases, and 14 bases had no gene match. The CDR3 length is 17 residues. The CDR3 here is CASSSTTWTGTYQPQHF. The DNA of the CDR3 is TGTGCCAGCAGCTCAACGACATGGACAGGTACTTATCAGCCCCAGCATTTT.

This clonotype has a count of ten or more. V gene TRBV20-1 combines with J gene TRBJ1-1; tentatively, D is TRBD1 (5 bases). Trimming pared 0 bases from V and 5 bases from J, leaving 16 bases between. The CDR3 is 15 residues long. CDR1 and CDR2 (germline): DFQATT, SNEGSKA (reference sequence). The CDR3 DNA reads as TGCAGTGCTAGAGATTCTTTGGGGACCTGGACTGAAGCTTTCTTT. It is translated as CSARDSLGTWTEAFF.

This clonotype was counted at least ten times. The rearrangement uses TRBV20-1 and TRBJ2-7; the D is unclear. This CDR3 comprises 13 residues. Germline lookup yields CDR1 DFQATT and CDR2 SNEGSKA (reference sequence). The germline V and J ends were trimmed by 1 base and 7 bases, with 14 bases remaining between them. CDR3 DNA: TGCAGTGCTAGAGTGGGCACCAGCCGGGAGCAGTACTTC. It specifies CSARVGTSREQYF.

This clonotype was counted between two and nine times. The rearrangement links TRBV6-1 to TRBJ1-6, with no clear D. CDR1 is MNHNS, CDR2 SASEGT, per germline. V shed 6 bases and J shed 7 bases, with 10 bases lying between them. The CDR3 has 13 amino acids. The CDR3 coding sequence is TGTGCCAGCAGAAACGCGGAAAATTCACCCCTCCACTTT. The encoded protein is CASRNAENSPLHF.

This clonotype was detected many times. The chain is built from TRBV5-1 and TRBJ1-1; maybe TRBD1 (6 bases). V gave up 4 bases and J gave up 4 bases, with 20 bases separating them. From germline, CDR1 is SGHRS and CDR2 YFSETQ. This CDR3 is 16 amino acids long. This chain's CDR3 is CASSPDTLLQGTEAFF. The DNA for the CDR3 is TGCGCCAGCAGCCCAGACACTCTATTACAGGGCACTGAAGCTTTCTTT.

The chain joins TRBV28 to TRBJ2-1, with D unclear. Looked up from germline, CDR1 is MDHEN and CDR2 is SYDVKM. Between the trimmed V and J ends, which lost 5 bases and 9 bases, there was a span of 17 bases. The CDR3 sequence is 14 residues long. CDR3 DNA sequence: TGTGCCAGCAGTCCCCATTCCGACCTGGGTGAGCAGTTCTTC. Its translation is CASSPHSDLGEQFF.

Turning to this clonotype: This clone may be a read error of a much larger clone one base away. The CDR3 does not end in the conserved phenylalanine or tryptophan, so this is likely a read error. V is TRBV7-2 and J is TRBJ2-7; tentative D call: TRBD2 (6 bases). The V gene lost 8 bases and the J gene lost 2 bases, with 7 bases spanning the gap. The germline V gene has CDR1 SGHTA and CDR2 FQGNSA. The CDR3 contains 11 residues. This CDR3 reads CASGTPYEQYL. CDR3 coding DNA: TGTGCCAGCGGGACTCCCTACGAGCAGTACCTC.

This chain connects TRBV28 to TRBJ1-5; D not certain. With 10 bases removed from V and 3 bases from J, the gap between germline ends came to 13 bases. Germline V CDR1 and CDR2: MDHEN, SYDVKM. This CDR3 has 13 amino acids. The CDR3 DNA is TGTGCCACCCGAGTTGGGTTCAATCAGCCCCAGCATTTT. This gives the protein CATRVGFNQPQHF.